Each of the 14 T cell receptor beta chains below was sequenced from the same sample in a study of T-cell reconstitution after alpha-beta-depleted transplantation in children. The library targeted TCRbeta and was prepared with unique molecular identifiers. From the PCR reads, TCRdb called clonotypes with MiXCR, one entry per CDR3 protein. This sample has 450,000 to 550,000 distinct CDR3 sequences, with 11% found just once. This specimen consisted of PBMCs, mostly from graft donor cells, obtained 180 days after TCRalphabeta/CD19-depleted stem cell transplant. The receptors here all came from a female patient aged 2-15 years who had a stem cell transplant for aplastic anemia, so the T cells may come from the graft donor.

This clonotype was seen at least ten times. V and J are TRBV3-1 and TRBJ2-7, with D unresolved. Trimming took off 1 base at V and 2 bases at J, with 0 bases between the two ends. Germline lookup yields CDR1 LGHDT and CDR2 YNNKEL (reference sequence). The length of the CDR3 is 11 residues. Written as DNA, the CDR3 is TGTGCCAGCAGCCAAGCCTACGAGCAGTACTTC. It encodes CASSQAYEQYF.

The chain recombines TRBV29-1 with TRBJ1-5; D is undetermined. Germline assignment: CDR1 SQVTM and CDR2 ANQGSEA. The V end was cut by 5 bases, the J end by 4 bases, with 9 bases between. The CDR3 runs 12 residues. CDR3 in amino acids: CSVSKGNQPQHF. The CDR3 nucleotides read TGCAGCGTTAGTAAAGGAAATCAGCCCCAGCATTTT.

This clonotype was counted at least ten times. V usage is TRBV5-1 and J usage is TRBJ1-1; D is possibly TRBD1 (5 bases). The germline V gene encodes CDR1 SGHRS and CDR2 YFSETQ. The V end was cut by 0 bases, the J end by 3 bases, with 9 bases between. This CDR3 has 14 amino acids. CDR3 residues: CASSLGVGDTEAFF. The CDR3 DNA reads TGCGCCAGCAGCTTGGGTGTGGGGGACACTGAAGCTTTCTTT.

V is TRBV4-3 and J is TRBJ2-1; D remains unclear. Germline CDR1 and CDR2: LGHNA and YSLEER. Trimming cost V 1 base and J 8 bases, with 9 bases left between them. The CDR3 spans 13 residues. The CDR3 DNA reads TGCGCCAGCAGCCAAGCTGCCGAGTATGAGCAGTTCTTC. Translating it yields CASSQAAEYEQFF.

This CDR3 reads CSARDASAGVYNEQFF. CDR3 nucleotides: TGCAGTGCTAGAGATGCATCCGCGGGAGTGTACAATGAGCAGTTCTTC. The genes are TRBV20-1 and TRBJ2-1; TRBD2 matches at 7 bases. Germline lookup yields CDR1 DFQATT and CDR2 SNEGSKA (reference sequence). J was trimmed by 4 bases and V by 0 bases; bases with no gene match: 9. This CDR3 has 16 amino acids.

The chain uses TRBV28 and TRBJ2-6; a possible D gene is TRBD1 (5 bases). CDR1 is MDHEN and CDR2 is SYDVKM in the germline V gene. Trimming cost V 6 bases and J 1 base, with 16 bases left between them. The CDR3 loop spans 17 amino acids. CDR3 in amino acids: CASRGNSGISGANVLTF. For the CDR3, the DNA is TGTGCCAGCAGAGGGAACTCAGGGATATCTGGGGCCAACGTCCTGACTTTC.

There are a few counts of this clonotype. The chain couples TRBV5-6 to TRBJ2-3; D gene ambiguous. Deletions cut 2 bases from V and 1 base from J, with 8 bases between. The CDR3 has 14 amino acids. The germline gives CDR1 SGHDT, CDR2 YYEEEE. The CDR3 region is CASSFRGGTDTQYF. CDR3 nucleotide sequence: TGTGCCAGCAGCTTCCGTGGTGGCACAGATACGCAGTATTTT.

This clonotype was detected ten times or more. The CDR3 loop reads CASSLGQGETQYF. DNA for the CDR3: TGTGCCAGCAGCTTAGGACAGGGAGAGACCCAGTACTTC. This chain joins TRBV7-2 and TRBJ2-5, with 7 bases fitting TRBD1. The length of the CDR3 is 13 residues. V was pared by 1 base and J by 4 bases, with 0 bases of the junction left unmatched. Germline assignment: CDR1 SGHTA and CDR2 FQGNSA.

On this clonotype: This sequence may be a read error, since a much larger clone differs from it by one base. The chain couples TRBV20-1 to TRBJ2-7; D remains unclear. Per the germline V gene, CDR1 is DFQATT and CDR2 is SNEGSKA (reference sequence). The ends were cut back, 4 bases at V and 6 bases at J, with 16 bases in the middle. The CDR3 loop spans 13 amino acids. The CDR3 reads CSATGRVPGEQYF. Here the CDR3 DNA reads TGCAGTGCTACCGGGCGAGTCCCGGGCGAGCAGTACTTC.

This clonotype turned up a few times. This chain connects TRBV7-8 to TRBJ2-5, with 14 bases lining up with TRBD2. Per germline, CDR1 SGHVS and CDR2 FQNEAQ. CDR3 size: 17 residues. Losses at the gene ends were 8 bases for V and 7 bases for J; bases not matched to a gene: 15. CDR3 loop: CASLREGLAGVGWTQYF. The CDR3 bases are TGTGCCAGCTTGAGGGAGGGACTAGCGGGAGTCGGGTGGACCCAGTACTTC.

This clonotype was seen more than once but under ten times. J is TRBJ1-2 and V is TRBV28; 7 nucleotides agree with TRBD1. Unmatched junction bases numbered 9, after V lost 3 bases and J lost 5 bases. The CDR3 length is 15 residues. In germline, CDR1 is MDHEN, CDR2 SYDVKM. The CDR3 bases are TGTGCCAGCAGTTTTCGCAACAGGGGAGGGTATGGCTACACCTTC. Translating it yields CASSFRNRGGYGYTF.

This clonotype was detected a few times. J is TRBJ2-2 and V is TRBV5-1, with D uncertain. The germline V and J ends were trimmed by 3 bases and 1 base, with 16 bases remaining between them. The CDR3 extends over 17 amino acids. Germline V gives CDR1 SGHRS, CDR2 YFSETQ. This chain's CDR3 is CASSSTVAAGNTGELFF. Here the CDR3 DNA reads TGCGCCAGCAGCTCGACGGTCGCGGCAGGGAACACCGGGGAGCTGTTTTTT.

The V call is TRBV7-2, the J call TRBJ2-5, with 8 nucleotides matching TRBD2. The length of the CDR3 is 13 residues. Germline V gives CDR1 SGHTA, CDR2 FQGNSA. The V gene end was trimmed by 6 bases and the J gene end by 4 bases; junction bases not matched to a gene: 4. CDR3 residues: CASRSGSRETQYF. In DNA form, the CDR3 reads TGTGCCAGCAGGAGCGGGAGTCGAGAGACCCAGTACTTC.

CDR3 in amino acids: CASSFGRWQPQHF. The CDR3 DNA follows: TGTGCCAGCAGCTTTGGCAGATGGCAGCCCCAGCATTTT. J is TRBJ1-5 and V is TRBV7-6; D remains ambiguous. The germline V gene encodes CDR1 SGHVS and CDR2 FNYEAQ. V dropped 3 bases and J dropped 7 bases, with 10 bases sitting between them. This CDR3 has 13 residues. The full variable domain, rest sourced from reference TRBV7-6 and TRBJ1-5, is GAGVSQSPRYKVTKRGQDVALRCDPISGHVSLYWYRQALGQGPEFLTYFNYEAQQDKSGLPNDRFSAERPEGSISTLTIQRTEQRDSAMYRCASSFGRWQPQHFGDGTRLSIL.